This TCR beta chain is drawn from a study of identical twins. With template switching, a universal primer site was added, and the cDNA carried unique molecular identifiers. In TCRdb, the 5' RACE reads were re-called with MiXCR into one record per CDR3 protein. The profile shows some 1,600,000 distinct CDR3 sequences, 32% of them singletons. CDR1 SGHTA and CDR2 FQGNSA come from the germline V gene. The CDR3 runs 15 residues. About this clonotype itself: Its antigen remains unidentified.

Broader study findings: Findings came from cross-sectional statistics, without long-term follow-up of donors.

Material for sequencing was cord blood. The receptor's source is a newborn girl in good health. The rearrangement links TRBV7-2 to TRBJ2-1; 8 nucleotides line up with TRBD2. With the DNA end fitting TRBJ2-7 better, the J assignment may be wrong. CDR3 protein: CASRRSSGSYNEQYF. DNA of the CDR3: TGTGCCAGCAGGAGATCGAGCGGGAGCTACAATGAGCAGTACTTC.